This TCR beta chain was sequenced in a study of T cells and copy number aberrations in small-cell lung cancer. Produced via immunoSEQ multiplex PCR; TCRdb's table is partial and in-frame only. The data show about 2,000 clones, 79% seen once. The CDR3 spans 13 residues. The germline V gene has CDR1 MDHEN and CDR2 SYDVKM. V was cut by 2 bases and J by 2 bases, with 6 bases left in between. The chain joins TRBV28 to TRBJ1-1; D gene ambiguous. Specimen: normal tissue next to the tumor. The receptor was isolated from a woman in her fifties or sixties with small cell lung cancer. This chain's CDR3 is CASSLRENTEAFF. The CDR3 bases are TGTGCCAGCAGTTTAAGAGAAAACACTGAAGCTTTCTTT.